The text below deals with one TCR beta chain. A read error is possible here, since a much larger clone lies one base away. This record belongs to a study of regulatory T cells in long-lasting Graves disease. iRepertoire HTBI primers and Arm-PCR of CDR3 regions built TCR beta libraries. MiXCR, run by TCRdb on the multiplex PCR reads, gives a single entry per CDR3 protein. The table records around 480,000 distinct CDR3 sequences, about 16% of them present only once. The CDR3 is made up of 15 amino acids. V was clipped by 3 bases and J by 3 bases; unmatched bases: 8. Sample time point: newly diagnosed GD, antithyroid drugs for less than 3 months. Construction of the TCR library relied on RNA isolated from PBMCs. These data are also associated with another study on T cells in Graves' hyperthyroidism and ophthalmopathy.

The genes are TRBV12-3 or TRBV12-4 and TRBJ2-7; 7 nucleotides agree with TRBD2. The receptor was isolated from a woman aged 35-65 years with Graves disease. Sequencing was performed on peripheral blood mononuclear cells (PBMCs), taken at new diagnosis, from a patient treated with antithyroid drugs. The DNA for the CDR3 is TGTGCCAGCAGTTTTAGGGACTACCCAATCTACGAGCAGTACTTC. As protein: CASSFRDYPIYEQYF.